This entry is about one TCR beta chain. This entry comes from a study of shared clonotypes between healthy human individuals. Libraries were prepared by immunoSEQ multiplex PCR; TCRdb keeps only in-frame clonotypes and omits some of them. The profile shows over a million clones, roughly 96% of them singletons. The clonotype comes from a man between 25 and 39 years old in good health. Sequenced material: naive CD4+ T cells sorted from blood. Subset reported: CD45RA+ positively selected.

The CDR3 coding sequence is TGTGCCAGCAGCTTAGGTTACTCAGTGAATCAGCCCCAGCATTTT. This translates into CASSLGYSVNQPQHF. The chain is built from TRBV11-2 and TRBJ1-5; D remains ambiguous. This CDR3 region has 15 residues. The ends were cut back, 1 base at V and 4 bases at J, with 11 bases in the middle. The germline gives CDR1 SGHAT, CDR2 FQNNGV. Full variable domain (outside the CDR3, taken from reference TRBV11-2 and TRBJ1-5): EAGVAQSPRYKIIEKRQSVAFWCNPISGHATLYWYQQILGQGPKLLIQFQNNGVVDDSQLPKDRFSAERLKGVDSTLKIQPAKLEDSAVYLCASSLGYSVNQPQHFGDGTRLSIL.